Below are 22 T cell receptor beta chains sequenced from a single sample in a study of shared clonotypes between healthy human individuals. Profiled with immunoSEQ multiplex PCR; TCRdb holds only in-frame clones, not every one. Altogether a few million clones are present, nearly 97% being singletons, with the ten largest covering 0.1% to 0.15%. The source material was naive CD4+ T cells sorted from blood. Described subset: CD45RA+ positively selected. The source of these receptors is a man between 18 and 35 years old in good health.

In nucleotides, the CDR3 is TGTGCCAGCTCACCACCGAGGACTAGTTCCCCTACCTCCGAGCAGTACTTC. Translated, it gives CASSPPRTSSPTSEQYF. The chain carries TRBV18 and TRBJ2-7; 7 bases fit TRBD2. The CDR3 length is 17 residues. The V gene's germline CDR1 is KGHSH and CDR2 LQKENI. The junction had 14 bases not matched to a gene; V was cut back by 0 bases and J by 6 bases.

The genes are TRBV2 and TRBJ2-7; the D is unclear. The germline V gene has CDR1 SNHLY and CDR2 FYNNEI. This CDR3 contains 14 residues. V lost 3 bases to trimming and J lost 5 bases, with 14 bases between them. The CDR3, as DNA: TGTGCCAGCAGTGATGTGTGGGCGCGAAACGAGCAGTACTTC. Its protein is CASSDVWARNEQYF. The entire variable domain, with the rest obtained from reference TRBV2 and TRBJ2-7, is as follows: EPEVTQTPSHQVTQMGQEVILRCVPISNHLYFYWYRQILGQKVEFLVSFYNNEISEKSEIFDDQFSVERPDGSNFTLKIRSTKLEDSAMYFCASSDVWARNEQYFGPGTRLTVT.

This clone was recorded only once. V and J are TRBV4-2 and TRBJ2-2; D unresolved. Germline V gene lookup returns CDR1 LGHNA and CDR2 YNFKEQ. The CDR3 covers 16 residues. Trimming cost V 0 bases and J 4 bases, with 12 bases left between them. The CDR3: CASSQESIRLTGELFF. The CDR3 bases are TGTGCCAGCAGCCAAGAATCAATCCGACTCACCGGGGAGCTGTTTTTT.

The rearrangement uses TRBV4-3 and TRBJ1-3; no definite D call. CDR3 length: 15 amino acids. Germline CDR1 LGHNA, CDR2 YSLEER. Between the trimmed V and J ends, which lost 0 bases and 5 bases, there was a span of 11 bases. The CDR3 DNA sequence: TGCGCCAGCAGCCAAGAGGTCGGAGTTCGAAACACCATATATTTT. Translation gives CASSQEVGVRNTIYF.

The rearrangement links TRBV13 to TRBJ2-7; D is perhaps TRBD2 (5 bases). V gave up 1 base and J gave up 5 bases, with 15 bases separating them. The CDR3 is 15 amino acids. Germline V gene lookup returns CDR1 PRHDT and CDR2 FYEKMQ (reference sequence). In DNA form, the CDR3 reads TGTGCCAGCAGCTTAGCTAGAGGGAGTGACCACGAGCAGTACTTC. This translates into CASSLARGSDHEQYF.

The chain is built from TRBV6-1 and TRBJ1-4; the match to TRBD1 covers 7 bases. V lost 10 bases to trimming and J lost 8 bases; unmatched junction nucleotides: 4. This CDR3 spans 11 amino acids. From germline, CDR1 is MNHNS and CDR2 SASEGT. This CDR3 is CATRGGEKLFF. The CDR3, as DNA: TGTGCCACGCGAGGGGGCGAAAAACTGTTTTTT.

This clone was picked up a small number of times. The rearrangement uses TRBV10-3 and TRBJ1-1; D gene unclear. The CDR3 loop spans 12 amino acids. CDR1 ENHRY and CDR2 SYGVKD come from the germline V gene. Trimming cost V 6 bases and J 3 bases, with 8 bases left between them. This chain's CDR3 is CAIRDGYTEAFF. The CDR3 nucleotides are TGTGCCATCAGGGACGGCTACACTGAAGCTTTCTTT.

This clone was found once. The V and J genes are TRBV5-1 and TRBJ2-7, with D perhaps matching TRBD1 (6 bases). Germline assignment: CDR1 SGHRS and CDR2 YFSETQ. There are 14 residues in the CDR3. Trimming stripped 0 bases from V and 6 bases from J, with 13 bases between. The CDR3 coding sequence is TGCGCCAGCAGCTTGGAACAGGGCCTTGGCGAGCAGTACTTC. Amino acid sequence: CASSLEQGLGEQYF.

The chain uses TRBV4-1 and TRBJ2-4; D uncertain. The ends were cut back, 0 bases at V and 0 bases at J, with 15 bases in the middle. This CDR3 region has 18 residues. The germline V gene has CDR1 MGHRA and CDR2 YSYEKL. The CDR3 sequence is CASSQDQQLLKAKNIQYF. The CDR3 DNA follows: TGCGCCAGCAGCCAAGATCAACAGTTGCTAAAAGCCAAAAACATTCAGTACTTC.

The CDR3 nucleotides read TGTGCCAGCAGCCCGAGCGGGGGTCTCGCTAAGGAGCAGTTCTTC. Amino acids: CASSPSGGLAKEQFF. The rearrangement joins TRBV7-2 to TRBJ2-1, with TRBD2 matching over 8 bases. The germline gives CDR1 SGHTA, CDR2 FQGNSA. This CDR3 region has 15 residues. The V and J ends lost 5 bases and 10 bases, in that order; junction bases with no gene match: 13.

The chain recombines TRBV29-1 with TRBJ1-1; maybe TRBD1 (5 bases). With 6 bases removed from V and 2 bases from J, the gap between germline ends came to 13 bases. The CDR3 sequence is 13 residues long. Germline V lookup: CDR1 SQVTM, CDR2 ANQGSEA. For the CDR3, the DNA is TGCAGCGTAGCGGGACCTTCTAACACTGAAGCTTTCTTT. Translated, it gives CSVAGPSNTEAFF.

The V gene is TRBV4-1, the J gene TRBJ2-3, with D possibly TRBD2 on 5 matching bases. The ends were cut back, 4 bases at V and 5 bases at J, with 19 bases in the middle. The CDR3 sequence is 16 residues long. Germline lookup yields CDR1 MGHRA and CDR2 YSYEKL. CDR3 DNA: TGCGCCAGCAGCCCCTTCTCCTTCCCGGGGTTAGATACGCAGTATTTT. Its translation: CASSPFSFPGLDTQYF.

The chain employs TRBV5-1 and TRBJ1-2; a weak D match, TRBD1 (5 bases). Trimming took off 4 bases at V and 4 bases at J, with 14 bases between the two ends. From germline, CDR1 is SGHRS and CDR2 YFSETQ. The CDR3 runs to 14 residues. The CDR3 loop is CASSPAAGTYGYTF. CDR3 nucleotides: TGCGCCAGCAGCCCGGCAGCAGGGACCTATGGCTACACCTTC.

In this sample, this clone turned up once. The chain joins TRBV5-1 to TRBJ2-5; the D is unclear. V lost 0 bases and J lost 0, with 9 bases in between. This CDR3 comprises 15 residues. In germline, CDR1 is SGHRS, CDR2 YFSETQ. The CDR3: CASSLAGLDQETQYF. DNA of the CDR3: TGCGCCAGCAGCTTGGCCGGGCTAGACCAAGAGACCCAGTACTTC. The full variable domain, completed using reference TRBV5-1 and TRBJ2-5, is KAGVTQTPRYLIKTRGQQVTLSCSPISGHRSVSWYQQTPGQGLQFLFEYFSETQRNKGNFPGRFSGRQFSNSRSEMNVSTLELGDSALYLCASSLAGLDQETQYFGPGTRLLVL.

This clone came up a few times. The chain uses TRBV5-6 and TRBJ1-2; no firm D call. The CDR3 consists of 12 residues. Germline CDR1 is SGHDT and CDR2 is YYEEEE. The V end was cut by 2 bases, the J end by 5 bases, with 7 bases between. The DNA of the CDR3 is TGTGCCAGCAGCTTAACCGAGTATGGCTACACCTTC. Protein: CASSLTEYGYTF.

The chain recombines TRBV29-1 with TRBJ2-5; D possibly corresponds to TRBD2 (5 bases). Trimming took 1 base from V and 8 from J, leaving 11 bases between them. This CDR3 region has 12 residues. In germline, CDR1 is SQVTM, CDR2 ANQGSEA. The CDR3: CSVEGLAFTQYF. The CDR3 DNA reads TGCAGCGTTGAAGGTCTAGCATTTACCCAGTACTTC.

Notes on this clone: The same CDR3 also results from other DNA sequences found in this sample. V and J are TRBV6-6 and TRBJ1-1, with 9 nucleotides matching TRBD1. CDR1 and CDR2 (germline): MNHNY, SVGAGI (reference sequence). The CDR3 is made up of 13 amino acids. V gave up 5 bases and J gave up 4 bases; unmatched junction bases: 2. The CDR3 DNA sequence: TGTGCCAGCAGTCGACAGGGGGGCACTGAAGCTTTCTTT. Its protein product is CASSRQGGTEAFF.

The chain joins TRBV11-3 to TRBJ1-1; 8 bases are a match to TRBD1. The CDR3 length is 14 residues. Germline V gene data show CDR1 as SGHNT and CDR2 as YENEEA. Trimming took 4 bases from V and 1 from J; bases not matched to a gene: 2. The CDR3 sequence: CASSSGTGNTEAFF. The CDR3, as DNA: TGTGCCAGCAGCTCAGGGACAGGGAACACTGAAGCTTTCTTT.

The chain recombines TRBV18 with TRBJ2-7; 10 nucleotides align to TRBD1. The CDR3 runs 14 residues. Trimming at V came to 8 bases and at J to 6 bases, leaving 10 bases not matched to a gene. Germline CDR1 KGHSH, CDR2 LQKENI. The chain's CDR3 is CASRTGTGDVEQYF. CDR3 DNA sequence: TGTGCCAGCCGCACCGGGACAGGGGATGTCGAGCAGTACTTC.

The gene calls are TRBV6-6 and TRBJ2-3, with TRBD1 as a possible D gene (6 bases). Germline V gene data show CDR1 as MNHNY and CDR2 as SVGAGI (reference sequence). Trimming cost V 7 bases and J 3 bases, with 17 bases left between them. The CDR3 consists of 15 residues. Written as DNA, the CDR3 is TGTGCCAGCACCCCCCGTCAGGGGTATACAGATACGCAGTATTTT. It is translated as CASTPRQGYTDTQYF.

The gene calls are TRBV10-3 and TRBJ2-5, with a weak D call TRBD2 (5 bases). Germline-derived CDR1 and CDR2 are ENHRY and SYGVKD. CDR3 length equals 14 residues. V was pared by 9 bases and J by 5 bases, with 19 bases between. This CDR3 is CAIKAVSDAETQYF. For the CDR3, the DNA is TGTGCCATAAAAGCAGTTAGCGACGCGGAGACCCAGTACTTC.

The V gene is TRBV6-1, the J gene TRBJ2-1, with a weak D call TRBD2 (5 bases). The CDR3 runs to 15 residues. Deletions cut 4 bases from V and 0 bases from J, with 10 bases between. Germline CDR1 is MNHNS and CDR2 is SASEGT. In DNA form, the CDR3 reads TGTGCCAGCAGTGTACAGCGGCGCTCCTACAATGAGCAGTTCTTC. Translated, it gives CASSVQRRSYNEQFF.